Presented here are 14 T cell receptor beta chains from one specimen sequenced in a study of T cell clonality in common variable immunodeficiency (dated by TCRdb to the mid-2010s). The research as a whole found: Reportedly, TCRbeta sequences from CVID had fewer deletions and N-nucleotide insertions, and highly modified clones with 13 or more V deletions were absent from CVID.

What these receptors recognize is not known. To prepare the library, the immunoSEQ multiplex PCR assay was applied. What TCRdb holds here is the immuneACCESS table cut down to in-frame rearrangements. Part of the clones is not present; checked against another copy, under half of the missing clones reflect an unresolved V gene, and the others are unexplained. The sample counts more than 35,000 clones, each observed more than once. Roughly 5.6% of the sample is taken by the ten largest. Source material: peripheral blood mononuclear cells. The receptors come from a human donor with common variable immunodeficiency.

As for this clone: The CDR3 end is not reached by the read, which stops 3 residues before it; the germline J gene fills it in. V and J are TRBV7-6 and TRBJ2-7, with 7 positions matching TRBD2. In germline, CDR1 is SGHVS, CDR2 FNYEAQ. Unmatched junction bases numbered 8, after V lost 0 bases and J lost 0 bases. CDR3 length: 17 amino acids. CDR3 residues: CASSLAWGGSSSYEQYF. CDR3 bases read: TGTGCCAGCAGCTTAGCGTGGGGGGGGTCCAGCTCCTACGAG.

This clone was observed many times. With the read ending 3 residues before the CDR3 end, the germline J gene is used to fill in that end. The chain carries TRBV5-6 and TRBJ2-7, with 8 nucleotides matching TRBD1. The CDR3 totals 14 residues. Germline V gene lookup returns CDR1 SGHDT and CDR2 YYEEEE. The junction had 1 base not matched to a gene; V was cut back by 0 bases and J by 2 bases. This CDR3 is CASSLGTGTYEQYF. The DNA read from the CDR3 is TGTGCCAGCAGCTTGGGGACAGGGACCTACGAG.

This clone was picked up many times. Read data end 3 residues before the CDR3 end; the end is taken from the germline J gene. The rearrangement joins TRBV29-1 to TRBJ1-2; tentative D call: TRBD1 (6 bases). Looked up from germline, CDR1 is SQVTM and CDR2 is ANQGSEA. The ends were cut back, 5 bases at V and 6 bases at J, with 16 bases in the middle. This CDR3 spans 13 amino acids. CDR3: CSVRQGQANGYTF. The part of the CDR3 DNA that was read is TGCAGCGTTAGGCAGGGGCAAGCCAATGGC.

This clone was seen a few times. The CDR3 end falls 3 residues outside the read, so it is completed with the germline J gene. The chain couples TRBV2 to TRBJ2-7; D is possibly TRBD1 or TRBD2 (5 bases each). The V gene lost 7 bases and the J gene lost 3 bases, with 22 bases spanning the gap. The CDR3 length is 16 residues. Germline CDR1 is SNHLY and CDR2 is FYNNEI. The CDR3 is CASNERPGRQLYEQYF. CDR3 bases read: TGTGCCAGCAATGAGCGACCAGGGAGACAACTCTACGAG.

This clone was counted only a few times. The CDR3 reads CASSGVAGVSYTF. Incomplete CDR3 DNA: TGTGCCAGTAGTGGTGTGGCAGGGGTAAGC. This chain connects TRBV19 to TRBJ1-2; a possible D gene is TRBD1 (6 bases). The CDR3 end falls 3 residues outside the read, so it is completed with the germline J gene. The CDR3 covers 13 residues. CDR1 and CDR2 from the germline V gene are LNHDA and SQIVND (reference sequence).

This clone was seen many times. The read ends 3 residues early relative to the CDR3; the germline J gene fills the gap. The chain is built from TRBV7-6 and TRBJ2-2, with 9 bases aligning to TRBD2. V was pared by 4 bases and J by 7 bases, with 13 bases of the junction left unmatched. The CDR3 consists of 17 residues. The germline V gene has CDR1 SGHVS and CDR2 FNYEAQ. The CDR3 bases that were read are TGTGCCAGCAGCTCCGGGACTAGCCTACAGAATGGCGGGGAG. Translating gives CASSSGTSLQNGGE. The whole CDR3 reads CASSSGTSLQNGGELFF.

This clone was observed a handful of times. Compared with germline, one end of the junction differs, possibly owing to a read error. The CDR3 end is not reached by the read, which stops 3 residues before it; the germline J gene fills it in. The chain joins TRBV7-7 to TRBJ2-1, with TRBD2 matching 9 bases. CDR1 and CDR2 (germline): SSHAT, FNYEAQ (reference sequence). This CDR3 comprises 17 residues. The CDR3: CASSLGGWREGHNEQFF. The covered CDR3 bases are TGTGCTAGCAGCTTAGGGGGATGGCGGGAGGGCCACAATGAG. The full variable domain, in which reference TRBV7-7 and TRBJ2-1 provide the parts outside the CDR3, is GAGVSQSPRYKVTKRGQDVTLRCDPISSHATLYWYQQALGQGPEFLTYFNYEAQPDKSGLPSDRFSAERPEGSISTLTIQRTEQRDSAMYRCASSLGGWREGHNEQFFGPGTRLTVL.

This clone was seen a handful of times. The read terminates 3 residues before the CDR3 end, so the remaining end is supplied by the germline J gene. The rearrangement joins TRBV18 to TRBJ2-4; possibly TRBD1 for D (7 bases). Germline CDR1 KGHSH, CDR2 LQKENI. V lost 5 bases and J lost 3, with 14 bases in between. The CDR3 is 15 amino acids. The sequenced part of the CDR3 DNA is TGTGCCAGCTCAGGTGGGGGGACAGACAAAAACATT. Protein: CASSGGGTDKNI. The complete CDR3 reads CASSGGGTDKNIQYF.

A word on this clone: The read halts 3 residues ahead of the CDR3 end, with the missing end drawn from the germline J gene. The rearrangement links TRBV7-4 to TRBJ2-7; weak D call: TRBD1 (6 bases). Germline-derived CDR1 and CDR2 are SGHVT and SQSDAQ. V was trimmed by 1 base and J by 2 bases, leaving 9 bases between them. The CDR3 is 14 residues long. The CDR3 protein is CASSLDREPYEQYF. Partial CDR3 DNA: TGTGCCAGCAGCTTAGACAGGGAGCCCTACGAG.

Of note for this clone: The read gets to within 3 residues of the CDR3 end, and the germline J gene fills in the rest. This chain joins TRBV2 and TRBJ1-2, with 7 positions matching TRBD1. The CDR3 loop spans 14 amino acids. V shed 1 base and J 7 bases; nucleotides not matched to a gene: 6. Germline V lookup: CDR1 SNHLY, CDR2 FYNNEI. The part of the CDR3 DNA that was read is TGTGCCAGCAGTGAAGTGGGAGGGGGCGGTGGC. It is translated as CASSEVGGGGG. Given in full, the CDR3 is CASSEVGGGGGYTF.

A few counts support this clone. The observed sequence ends 3 residues before the CDR3 terminus, with the missing tail filled in from the germline J gene. The chain uses TRBV5-1 and TRBJ1-1; D gene uncertain. Per the germline V gene, CDR1 is SGHRS and CDR2 is YFSETQ. V dropped 1 base and J dropped 2 bases, with 15 bases sitting between them. The CDR3 runs to 16 residues. The CDR3 region is CASSLSRGSGNTEAFF. The sequenced CDR3 bases are TGCGCCAGCAGCTTGAGTAGAGGGTCAGGAAACACTGAA.

This clone has ten or more counts. The read finishes 3 residues shy of the CDR3 end, and the germline J gene is used to complete it. The chain is built from TRBV5-1 and TRBJ2-5; unclear D gene. CDR1 is SGHRS, CDR2 YFSETQ, per germline. The CDR3 covers 13 residues. V shed 1 base and J shed 1 base, with 5 bases lying between them. The part of the CDR3 DNA that was read is TGCGCCAGCAGCTTGATAGTCCAAGAGACC. Translation gives CASSLIVQET. The full-length CDR3 reads as CASSLIVQETQYF. Looking up the rest from reference TRBV5-1 and TRBJ2-5 gives the full variable domain: KAGVTQTPRYLIKTRGQQVTLSCSPISGHRSVSWYQQTPGQGLQFLFEYFSETQRNKGNFPGRFSGRQFSNSRSEMNVSTLELGDSALYLCASSLIVQETQYFGPGTRLLVL.

This clone has just a few counts. The read ends 3 residues before the CDR3 terminus; that terminus is restored from the germline J gene. The rearrangement joins TRBV5-7 to TRBJ2-7; a weak D match, TRBD1 (6 bases). TRBV5-7 is an ORF for which the function is uncertain. The length of the CDR3 is 12 residues. The V end lost 2 bases, the J end lost 6 bases, and 9 bases lay between the germline ends. The CDR3 sequence: CASSLDRCEQYF. Incomplete CDR3 DNA: TGTGCCAGCAGCTTAGACAGGTGCGAG.

As to this clone: The read ends 3 residues shy of where the CDR3 ends; the end is completed using the germline J gene. The chain uses TRBV30 and TRBJ2-7; TRBD1 agrees at 8 bases. The V gene end was trimmed by 2 bases and the J gene end by 5 bases; junction bases not matched to a gene: 8. Germline V gene data show CDR1 as GTSNPN and CDR2 as SVGIG (reference sequence). This CDR3 has 14 residues. The CDR3 here is CAWSKGQGAHEQYF. Partial CDR3 DNA: TGTGCCTGGAGTAAAGGCCAGGGGGCCCACGAG.